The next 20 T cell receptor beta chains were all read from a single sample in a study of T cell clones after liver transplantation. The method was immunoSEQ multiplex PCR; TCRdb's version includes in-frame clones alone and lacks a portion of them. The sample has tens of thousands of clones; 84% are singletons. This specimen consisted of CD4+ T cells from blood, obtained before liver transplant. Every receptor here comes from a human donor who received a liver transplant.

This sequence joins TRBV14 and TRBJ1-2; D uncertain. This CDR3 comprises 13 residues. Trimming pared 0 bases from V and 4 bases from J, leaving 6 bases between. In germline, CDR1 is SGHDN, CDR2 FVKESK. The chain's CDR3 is CASSQDLGYGYTF. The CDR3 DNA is TGTGCCAGCAGCCAAGATCTCGGCTATGGCTACACCTTC.

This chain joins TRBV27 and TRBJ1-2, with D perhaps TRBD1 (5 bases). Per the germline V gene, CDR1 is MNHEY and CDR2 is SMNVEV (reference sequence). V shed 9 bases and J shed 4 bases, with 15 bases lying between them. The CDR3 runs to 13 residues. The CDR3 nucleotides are TGTGCCAGTTCGAGGGGTTTGGGCTATGGCTACACCTTC. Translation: CASSRGLGYGYTF.

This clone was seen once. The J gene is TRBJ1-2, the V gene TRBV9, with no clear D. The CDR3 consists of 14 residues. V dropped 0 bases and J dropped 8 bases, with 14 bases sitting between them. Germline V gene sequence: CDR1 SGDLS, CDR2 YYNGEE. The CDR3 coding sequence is TGTGCCAGCAGCGTAGGTCGCGGATTGGGGGGCTACACCTTC. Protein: CASSVGRGLGGYTF.

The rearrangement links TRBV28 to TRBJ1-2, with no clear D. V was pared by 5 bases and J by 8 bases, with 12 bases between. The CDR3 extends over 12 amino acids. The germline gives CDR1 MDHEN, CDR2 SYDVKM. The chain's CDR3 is CASSPPMGGYTF. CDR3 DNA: TGTGCCAGCAGTCCCCCGATGGGAGGCTACACCTTC.

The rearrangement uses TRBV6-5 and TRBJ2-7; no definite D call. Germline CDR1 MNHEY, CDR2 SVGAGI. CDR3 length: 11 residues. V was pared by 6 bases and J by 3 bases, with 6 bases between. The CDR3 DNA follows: TGTGCCAGCAGGTACCTCTACGAGCAGTACTTC. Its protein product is CASRYLYEQYF.

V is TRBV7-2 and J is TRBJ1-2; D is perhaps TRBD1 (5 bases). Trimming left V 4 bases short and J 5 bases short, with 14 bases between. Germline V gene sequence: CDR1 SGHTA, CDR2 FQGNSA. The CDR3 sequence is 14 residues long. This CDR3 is CASSYKRQTYGYTF. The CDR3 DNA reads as TGTGCCAGCAGCTATAAAAGACAGACTTATGGCTACACCTTC.

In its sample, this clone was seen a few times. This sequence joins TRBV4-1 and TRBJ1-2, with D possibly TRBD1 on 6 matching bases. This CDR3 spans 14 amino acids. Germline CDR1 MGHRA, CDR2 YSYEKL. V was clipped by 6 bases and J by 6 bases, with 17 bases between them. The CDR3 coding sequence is TGCGCCAGCAGTGAAGGGGGGGGGCGCAATGGCTACACCTTC. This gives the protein CASSEGGGRNGYTF.

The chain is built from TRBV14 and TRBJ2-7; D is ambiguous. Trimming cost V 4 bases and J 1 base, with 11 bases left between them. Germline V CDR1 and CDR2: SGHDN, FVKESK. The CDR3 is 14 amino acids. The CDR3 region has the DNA TGTGCCAGCAGCCGGTCCGGACCTTCCTACGAGCAGTACTTC. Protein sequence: CASSRSGPSYEQYF.

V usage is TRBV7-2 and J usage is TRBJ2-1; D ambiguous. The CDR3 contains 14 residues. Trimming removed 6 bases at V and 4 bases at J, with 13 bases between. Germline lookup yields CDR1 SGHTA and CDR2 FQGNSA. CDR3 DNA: TGTGCCAGCAGATTTCGCGACACGTACAATGAGCAGTTCTTC. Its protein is CASRFRDTYNEQFF.

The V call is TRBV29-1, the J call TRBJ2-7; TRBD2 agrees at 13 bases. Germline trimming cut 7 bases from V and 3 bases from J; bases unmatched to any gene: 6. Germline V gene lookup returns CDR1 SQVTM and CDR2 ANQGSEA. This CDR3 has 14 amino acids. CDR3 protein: CSGRGTSGNYEQYF. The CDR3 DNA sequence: TGCAGCGGGAGAGGGACTAGCGGGAACTACGAGCAGTACTTC.

DNA of the CDR3: TGCGCCAGCAGCCGGAGGATCGGGGGCACAGGCGGAGTCTTCCAAGAGACCCAGTACTTC. It encodes CASSRRIGGTGGVFQETQYF. The chain links TRBV4-3 to TRBJ2-5; possibly TRBD1 or TRBD2 for D (6 bases each). The CDR3 loop spans 20 amino acids. The germline V gene encodes CDR1 LGHNA and CDR2 YSLEER. Trimming took off 4 bases at V and 1 base at J, with 28 bases between the two ends.

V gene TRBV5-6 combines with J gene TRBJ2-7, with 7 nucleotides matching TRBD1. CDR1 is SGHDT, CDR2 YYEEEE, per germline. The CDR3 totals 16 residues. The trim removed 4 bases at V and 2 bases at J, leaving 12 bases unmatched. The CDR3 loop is CASSLTPRDSAYEQYF. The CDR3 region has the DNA TGTGCCAGCAGCCTGACCCCCCGGGACAGCGCCTACGAGCAGTACTTC.

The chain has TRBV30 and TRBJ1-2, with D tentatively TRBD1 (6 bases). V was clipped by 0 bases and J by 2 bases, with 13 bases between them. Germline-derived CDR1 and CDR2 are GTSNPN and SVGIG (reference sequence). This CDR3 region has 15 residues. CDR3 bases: TGTGCCTGGAGTGTAGTGGGGGGGGCGAACTATGGCTACACCTTC. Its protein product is CAWSVVGGANYGYTF.

The CDR3 sequence: CASSGTGNYGYTF. Here the CDR3 DNA reads TGTGCCAGCAGTGGGACAGGGAACTATGGCTACACCTTC. The chain joins TRBV27 to TRBJ1-2; the match to TRBD1 covers 9 bases. The J segment lost 2 bases and the V segment lost 5 bases, leaving 0 bases of the junction unmatched. This CDR3 contains 13 residues. Germline CDR1 MNHEY, CDR2 SMNVEV (reference sequence).

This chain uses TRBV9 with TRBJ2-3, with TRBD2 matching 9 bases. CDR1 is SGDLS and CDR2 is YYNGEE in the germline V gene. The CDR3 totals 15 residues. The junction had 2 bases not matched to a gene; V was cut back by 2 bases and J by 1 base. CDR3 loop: CASSVLAGRTDTQYF. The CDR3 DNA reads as TGTGCCAGCAGCGTCCTAGCGGGACGCACAGATACGCAGTATTTT.

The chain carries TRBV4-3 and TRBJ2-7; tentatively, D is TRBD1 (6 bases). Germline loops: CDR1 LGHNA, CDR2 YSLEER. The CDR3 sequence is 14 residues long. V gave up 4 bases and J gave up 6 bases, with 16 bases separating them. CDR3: CASSRKAGETEQYF. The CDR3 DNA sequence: TGCGCCAGCAGCCGGAAAGCAGGGGAGACCGAGCAGTACTTC.

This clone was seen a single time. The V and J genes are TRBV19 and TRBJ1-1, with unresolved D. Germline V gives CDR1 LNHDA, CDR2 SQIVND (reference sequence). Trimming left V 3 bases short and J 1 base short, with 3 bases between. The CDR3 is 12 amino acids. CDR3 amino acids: CASSIQNTEAFF. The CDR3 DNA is TGTGCCAGTAGTATTCAGAACACTGAAGCTTTCTTT. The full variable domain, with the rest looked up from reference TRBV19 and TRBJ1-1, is DGGITQSPKYLFRKEGQNVTLSCEQNLNHDAMYWYRQDPGQGLRLIYYSQIVNDFQKGDIAEGYSVSREKKESFPLTVTSAQKNPTAFYLCASSIQNTEAFFGQGTRLTVV.

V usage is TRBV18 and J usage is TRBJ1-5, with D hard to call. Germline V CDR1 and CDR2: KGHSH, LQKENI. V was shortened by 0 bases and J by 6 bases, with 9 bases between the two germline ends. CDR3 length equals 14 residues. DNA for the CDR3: TGTGCCAGCTCACCACCAGGCCGCAGTCAGCCCCAGCATTTT. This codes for CASSPPGRSQPQHF.

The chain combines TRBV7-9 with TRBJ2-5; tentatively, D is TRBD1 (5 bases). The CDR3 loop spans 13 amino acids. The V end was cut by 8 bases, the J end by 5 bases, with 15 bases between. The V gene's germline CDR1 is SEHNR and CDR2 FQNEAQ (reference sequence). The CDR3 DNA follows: TGTGCCAGCGCGCGGACACCGACCGAGACCCAGTACTTC. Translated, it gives CASARTPTETQYF.

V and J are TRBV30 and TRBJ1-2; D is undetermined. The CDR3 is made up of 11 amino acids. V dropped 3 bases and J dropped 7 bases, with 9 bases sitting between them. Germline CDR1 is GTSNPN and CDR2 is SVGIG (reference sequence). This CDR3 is CAWRGRAGYTF. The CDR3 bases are TGTGCCTGGAGAGGAAGGGCTGGCTACACCTTC.